This TCR beta chain was identified in a study of radiotherapy plus CTLA-4 blockade in lung cancer. Study at large: Among enrolled patients, over 15% responded and 31% achieved disease control.

TCRdb's copy holds only in-frame clones and misses some; the assay was immunoSEQ multiplex PCR. The table lists about 32,000 clones, more than 80% of them singletons. Focal radiation plus CTLA-4 blockade with ipilimumab was given to patients with chemo-refractory metastatic non-small-cell lung cancer. CDR3 size: 19 residues. The junction had 14 bases not matched to a gene; V was cut back by 3 bases and J by 5 bases. The germline V gene has CDR1 LNHDA and CDR2 SQIVND (reference sequence). The specimen was peripheral blood, collected from a patient treated with radiotherapy plus ipilimumab. V usage is TRBV19 and J usage is TRBJ2-5; 14 bases fit TRBD2. This TCR was recovered from a human donor with non-small cell lung cancer who had stable disease on radiotherapy plus ipilimumab. The CDR3 DNA sequence: TGTGCCAGTAGTATGCCCATGGGACTAGCGGGAGTGGTTCGCGAGACCCAGTACTTC. Protein product: CASSMPMGLAGVVRETQYF.